These 18 T cell receptor beta chains came from one sample sequenced in a study of control samples from healthy donors and cancer patients. The method was immunoSEQ multiplex PCR; TCRdb's version includes in-frame clones alone and lacks a portion of them. Of 350,000 to 450,000 clones in the sample, more than 80% are singletons; the top ten hold 6% to 7%. Sample: PBMCs. The source is a man aged 40-55 years with head and neck cancer.

The chain couples TRBV30 to TRBJ1-4; maybe TRBD1 (6 bases). V was pared by 2 bases and J by 12 bases, with 13 bases between. CDR1 GTSNPN and CDR2 SVGIG come from the germline V gene (reference sequence). The length of the CDR3 is 12 residues. CDR3 nucleotide sequence: TGTGCCTGGAGTTCGGACAGAGGAGAACTGTTTTTT. This encodes CAWSSDRGELFF.

CDR3: CASRDRVFYEQYF. CDR3 DNA sequence: TGTGCCAGCCGGGACAGGGTATTCTACGAGCAGTACTTC. The chain combines TRBV6-5 with TRBJ2-7, with TRBD1 matching over 9 bases. CDR3 length: 13 amino acids. V shed 8 bases, J shed 3 bases, and the junction held 5 bases outside the gene matches. CDR1 and CDR2 (germline): MNHEY, SVGAGI.

The chain is built from TRBV10-3 and TRBJ1-2; the D is unclear. The germline V gene has CDR1 ENHRY and CDR2 SYGVKD. This CDR3 is 12 amino acids long. V lost 3 bases to trimming and J lost 4 bases, with 6 bases between them. As DNA, the CDR3 is TGTGCCATCAGTGATATCGGCTATGGCTACACCTTC. It specifies CAISDIGYGYTF.

V and J are TRBV27 and TRBJ1-2; 7 bases fit TRBD1. The germline CDR1 and CDR2 sequences are MNHEY and SMNVEV (reference sequence). J gave up 2 bases and V 2 bases, and 2 bases lay outside the gene matches. The CDR3 covers 14 residues. The CDR3 coding sequence is TGTGCCAGCAGTTTAGAGGGGGCCAACTATGGCTACACCTTC. Residues: CASSLEGANYGYTF.

The chain combines TRBV6-5 with TRBJ1-1, with D possibly TRBD1 on 5 matching bases. Trimming shortened V by 6 bases and J by 0 bases, and 8 bases separated the two germline ends. The V gene's germline CDR1 is MNHEY and CDR2 SVGAGI. This CDR3 spans 13 amino acids. The CDR3 nucleotides read TGTGCCAGCAGGCGGGGGTTGAACACTGAAGCTTTCTTT. Its translation: CASRRGLNTEAFF.

The V gene is TRBV2, the J gene TRBJ2-6, with D possibly called TRBD1 or TRBD2 (6 bases each). Between the trimmed V and J ends, which lost 6 bases and 0 bases, there was a span of 12 bases. Germline CDR1 and CDR2: SNHLY and FYNNEI. The CDR3 consists of 16 residues. The CDR3 nucleotides are TGTGCCAGCAGGGAGGGGGAGAACTCTGGGGCCAACGTCCTGACTTTC. Translated: CASREGENSGANVLTF.

The gene calls are TRBV5-1 and TRBJ1-2; 7 bases agree with TRBD1. The CDR3 totals 15 residues. Looked up from germline, CDR1 is SGHRS and CDR2 is YFSETQ. V dropped 4 bases and J dropped 3; count of bases not matched to a gene: 9. CDR3 residues: CASSVQGVGDYGYTF. CDR3 sequence (DNA): TGCGCCAGCAGCGTCCAGGGGGTCGGGGACTATGGCTACACCTTC.

This clone was detected only once. The chain has TRBV6-5 and TRBJ2-1, with unresolved D. Trimming took 7 bases from V and 0 from J, leaving 10 bases between them. Germline CDR1 is MNHEY and CDR2 is SVGAGI. The CDR3 runs to 14 residues. CDR3 sequence (DNA): TGTGCCAGCACCGAAATTAGCTCCTACAATGAGCAGTTCTTC. This translates into CASTEISSYNEQFF.

The V call is TRBV19, the J call TRBJ2-7; 10 bases line up with TRBD1. Looked up from germline, CDR1 is LNHDA and CDR2 is SQIVND (reference sequence). The V and J ends lost 5 bases and 2 bases, in that order; junction bases with no gene match: 3. CDR3 length: 14 amino acids. DNA for the CDR3: TGTGCCAGTAGTGCGGGACAGGGGCCCTACGAGCAGTACTTC. Translated, it gives CASSAGQGPYEQYF.

The chain combines TRBV5-1 with TRBJ2-5; unclear D gene. Germline values: CDR1 SGHRS, CDR2 YFSETQ. V shed 1 base and J shed 3 bases, with 1 base lying between them. CDR3 length equals 11 residues. This chain's CDR3 is CASSLKETQYF. The DNA of the CDR3 is TGCGCCAGCAGCTTGAAAGAGACCCAGTACTTC.

The V and J genes are TRBV6-2 or TRBV6-3 and TRBJ2-2; 7 bases are a match to TRBD1. V dropped 4 bases and J dropped 4; count of bases not matched to a gene: 3. The CDR3 runs 14 residues. CDR1 is MNHEY, CDR2 SVGEGT, per germline. In DNA form, the CDR3 reads TGTGCCAGCAGTTCGGGACAGACCACCGGGGAGCTGTTTTTT. Protein: CASSSGQTTGELFF.

The chain carries TRBV4-1 and TRBJ2-5; weak D call: TRBD2 (6 bases). CDR3 size: 13 residues. Trimming removed 4 bases from V and 5 bases from J, with 11 bases in between. The germline V gene encodes CDR1 MGHRA and CDR2 YSYEKL. This CDR3 is CASSPQEGETQYF. The DNA for the CDR3 is TGCGCCAGCAGCCCCCAGGAGGGTGAGACCCAGTACTTC.

This clone was counted once. J is TRBJ1-2 and V is TRBV5-1; the match to TRBD1 covers 7 bases. The germline CDR1 and CDR2 sequences are SGHRS and YFSETQ. Trimming removed 3 bases from V and 4 bases from J; junction bases left unmatched: 6. The CDR3 totals 14 residues. CDR3 in DNA: TGCGCCAGCAGCTCTCCCCGGGACAGCTATGGCTACACCTTC. It is translated as CASSSPRDSYGYTF.

This sequence joins TRBV5-1 and TRBJ1-1; D unclear. V lost 2 bases and J lost 2, with 7 bases in between. CDR1 and CDR2 (germline): SGHRS, YFSETQ. The CDR3 consists of 13 residues. CDR3 region: CASSFTDNTEAFF. CDR3 in DNA: TGCGCCAGCAGCTTCACAGATAACACTGAAGCTTTCTTT. Full variable domain (missing parts from reference TRBV5-1 and TRBJ1-1): KAGVTQTPRYLIKTRGQQVTLSCSPISGHRSVSWYQQTPGQGLQFLFEYFSETQRNKGNFPGRFSGRQFSNSRSEMNVSTLELGDSALYLCASSFTDNTEAFFGQGTRLTVV.

In this sample, this clone turned up once. The CDR3 loop reads CASSLATSGVTTSYEQYF. Here the CDR3 DNA reads TGCGCCAGCAGCTTGGCGACTAGCGGGGTAACGACCTCCTACGAGCAGTACTTC. The chain recombines TRBV5-1 with TRBJ2-7; 11 bases agree with TRBD2. The germline gives CDR1 SGHRS, CDR2 YFSETQ. V gave up 0 bases and J gave up 0 bases; unmatched junction bases: 8. The CDR3 runs 18 residues. The complete variable domain, with remaining parts taken from reference TRBV5-1 and TRBJ2-7, reads KAGVTQTPRYLIKTRGQQVTLSCSPISGHRSVSWYQQTPGQGLQFLFEYFSETQRNKGNFPGRFSGRQFSNSRSEMNVSTLELGDSALYLCASSLATSGVTTSYEQYFGPGTRLTVT.

V is TRBV4-1 and J is TRBJ1-1; 9 positions agree with TRBD1. Trimming at V came to 4 bases and at J to 7 bases, leaving 4 bases not matched to a gene. The germline CDR1 and CDR2 sequences are MGHRA and YSYEKL. The length of the CDR3 is 13 residues. CDR3 in amino acids: CASSRTGDIEAFF. CDR3 sequence (DNA): TGCGCCAGCAGCCGGACAGGGGACATTGAAGCTTTCTTT.

V and J are TRBV27 and TRBJ2-1, with D tentatively TRBD2 (6 bases). Germline CDR1 MNHEY, CDR2 SMNVEV (reference sequence). Trimming took off 0 bases at V and 0 bases at J, with 18 bases between the two ends. The CDR3 runs to 19 residues. CDR3 nucleotides: TGTGCCAGCAGTTTATCTACCAAGTATGGGAGGAGCTCCTACAATGAGCAGTTCTTC. This sequence encodes CASSLSTKYGRSSYNEQFF.

The chain links TRBV27 to TRBJ2-2; D remains ambiguous. CDR1 and CDR2 (germline): MNHEY, SMNVEV (reference sequence). V was clipped by 3 bases and J by 8 bases, with 7 bases between them. This CDR3 contains 12 residues. This chain's CDR3 is CASSLGPGELFF. The CDR3 DNA sequence: TGTGCCAGCAGTTTGGGTCCTGGGGAGCTGTTTTTT.